Listed below are T cell receptor beta chains from one sample, sequenced in a study of shared clonotypes between healthy human individuals. Using immunoSEQ multiplex PCR, the repertoire was profiled, and TCRdb retains in-frame clones only, with some absent. The data contain some 1.5 million clones, around 98% of them singletons. Material for sequencing was naive CD4+ T cells sorted from blood. The receptor set was obtained from a man aged 25 to 45 in good health. The CDR3 runs from the conserved cysteine through the conserved F or W. Fields, in order: V gene, clone size, D gene, J gene, CDR3 protein, CDR3 DNA. D genes are given only for firm matches. Only some rows state a clone size, as once, few, many or a class for expanded clones.

>TRBV7-7|NA|TRBD2|TRBJ2-1
CASSFPLAGAPALEQFF
TGTGCCAGCAGCTTTCCCCTAGCGGGAGCTCCTGCCCTAGAGCAGTTCTTC
>TRBV4-1|NA|NA|TRBJ1-4
CASSQGGDSGGVFF
TGCGCCAGCAGCCAAGGGGGGGACTCTGGTGGGGTGTTTTTT
>TRBV27|NA|NA|TRBJ1-4
CASSYTAREDEKLFF
TGTGCCAGCAGTTACACCGCCAGGGAAGATGAAAAACTGTTTTTT
>TRBV14|NA|TRBD1|TRBJ2-1
CASSRSGTVNEQFF
TGTGCCAGCAGCCGCTCCGGGACAGTCAATGAGCAGTTCTTC
>TRBV5-1|NA|TRBD1|TRBJ1-3
CASSFGTGMGGNTIYF
TGCGCCAGCAGCTTCGGGACAGGCATGGGGGGAAACACCATATATTTT
>TRBV7-2|NA|NA|TRBJ1-3
CASSLRASSGNTIYF
TGTGCCAGCAGCCTCCGGGCGAGCTCTGGAAACACCATATATTTT
>TRBV21-1|NA|NA|TRBJ2-1
CASPLRECDNEQFF
TGTGCCAGCCCTCTCAGGGAATGTGACAATGAGCAGTTCTTC
>TRBV5-4|NA|NA|TRBJ2-5
CASSSSPQETQYF
TGTGCCAGCAGCTCGAGCCCTCAAGAGACCCAGTACTTC
>TRBV28|once|NA|TRBJ1-5
CASSFLQPQHF
TGTGCCAGCAGTTTTTTGCAGCCCCAGCATTTT
>TRBV6-6|NA|TRBD1|TRBJ2-7
CASSSRQGGYEQYF
TGTGCCAGCAGTTCGAGACAGGGCGGGTACGAGCAGTACTTC
>TRBV11-3|NA|NA|TRBJ2-1
CASSLTGLNEQFF
TGTGCCAGCAGCTTAACCGGGCTTAATGAGCAGTTCTTC
>TRBV15|NA|NA|TRBJ1-1
CATSRDTHTEAFF
TGTGCCACCAGCAGAGATACTCACACTGAAGCTTTCTTT
>TRBV20-1|NA|NA|TRBJ2-5
CSAVSRETQYF
TGCAGTGCTGTATCCCGAGAGACCCAGTACTTC
>TRBV29-1|NA|TRBD2|TRBJ2-3
CSAGEGPGRTDTQYF
TGCAGCGCTGGGGAGGGGCCGGGACGCACAGATACGCAGTATTTT
>TRBV28|NA|NA|TRBJ2-7
CASSVQTEQYF
TGTGCCAGCAGTGTTCAAACCGAGCAGTACTTC
>TRBV19|NA|TRBD1|TRBJ1-2
CASSHGTGNYGYTF
TGTGCCAGTAGCCATGGGACAGGGAACTATGGCTACACCTTC
>TRBV30|NA|TRBD2|TRBJ2-1
CAWSPGLAGGPGEQFF
TGTGCCTGGTCCCCGGGACTAGCGGGAGGGCCAGGTGAGCAGTTCTTC
>TRBV14|NA|TRBD1|TRBJ1-2
CASSQMGQGANYGYTF
TGTGCCAGCAGCCAAATGGGACAGGGGGCTAACTATGGCTACACCTTC
>TRBV5-1|NA|NA|TRBJ2-7
CASSLVRHTEQTYEQYF
TGCGCCAGCAGCTTGGTCCGTCACACTGAACAAACCTACGAGCAGTACTTC
>TRBV9|NA|TRBD2|TRBJ2-3
CASSVGTSGRAFADTQYF
TGTGCCAGCAGCGTAGGGACTAGCGGGAGGGCCTTTGCAGATACGCAGTATTTT